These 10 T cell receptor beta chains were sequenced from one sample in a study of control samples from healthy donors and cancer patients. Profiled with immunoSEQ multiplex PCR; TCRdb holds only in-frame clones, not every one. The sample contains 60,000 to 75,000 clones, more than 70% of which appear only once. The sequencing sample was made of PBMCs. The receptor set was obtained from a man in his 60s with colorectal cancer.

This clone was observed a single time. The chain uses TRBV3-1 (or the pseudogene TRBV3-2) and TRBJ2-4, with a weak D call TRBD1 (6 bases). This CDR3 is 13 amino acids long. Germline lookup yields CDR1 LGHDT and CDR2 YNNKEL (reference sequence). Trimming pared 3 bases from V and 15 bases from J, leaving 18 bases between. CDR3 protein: CASSHGQSEERYF. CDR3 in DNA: TGTGCCAGCAGCCACGGACAGTCCGAAGAGAGGTACTTC.

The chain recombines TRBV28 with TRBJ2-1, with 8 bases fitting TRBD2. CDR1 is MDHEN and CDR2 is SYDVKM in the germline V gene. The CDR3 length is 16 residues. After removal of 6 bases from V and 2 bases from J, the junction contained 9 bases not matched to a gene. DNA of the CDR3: TGTGCCAGCAGCCCCTTAGCGGGAAAACCCTACAATGAGCAGTTCTTC. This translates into CASSPLAGKPYNEQFF.

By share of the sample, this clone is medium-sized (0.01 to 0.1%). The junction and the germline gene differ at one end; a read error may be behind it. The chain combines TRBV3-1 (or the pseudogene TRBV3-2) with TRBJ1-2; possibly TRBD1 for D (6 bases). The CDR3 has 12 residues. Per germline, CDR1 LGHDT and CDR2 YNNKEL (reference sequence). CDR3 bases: TGTGCCAGCAGCCAAGCCAGAGGGGGACACCACTTC. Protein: CASSQARGGHHF.

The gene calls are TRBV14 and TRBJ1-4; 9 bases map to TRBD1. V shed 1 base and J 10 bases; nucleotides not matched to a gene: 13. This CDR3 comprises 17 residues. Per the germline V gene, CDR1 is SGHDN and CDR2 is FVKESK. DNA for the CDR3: TGTGCCAGCAGCCAAGTCGGACGACAGGGGGTTCGGGGAAAACTGTTTTTT. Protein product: CASSQVGRQGVRGKLFF.

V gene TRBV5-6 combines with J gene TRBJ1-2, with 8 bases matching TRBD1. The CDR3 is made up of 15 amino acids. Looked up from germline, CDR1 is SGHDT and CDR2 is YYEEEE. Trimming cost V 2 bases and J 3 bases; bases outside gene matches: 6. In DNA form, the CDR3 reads TGTGCCAGCAGCTTCGTCACAGGGGGGTACTATGGCTACACCTTC. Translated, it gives CASSFVTGGYYGYTF.

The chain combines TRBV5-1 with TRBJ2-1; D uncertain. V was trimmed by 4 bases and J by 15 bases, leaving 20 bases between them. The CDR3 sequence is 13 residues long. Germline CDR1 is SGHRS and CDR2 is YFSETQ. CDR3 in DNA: TGCGCCAGCAGCACCAACCCCCGTGGCCTCAGGTTCTTC. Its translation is CASSTNPRGLRFF.

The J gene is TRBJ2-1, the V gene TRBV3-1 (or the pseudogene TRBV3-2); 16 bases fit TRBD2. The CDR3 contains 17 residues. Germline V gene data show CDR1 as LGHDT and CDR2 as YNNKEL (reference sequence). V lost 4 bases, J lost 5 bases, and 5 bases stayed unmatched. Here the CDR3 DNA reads TGTGCCAGCAGCCCGGGACTAGCGGGGGGGAGAAACAATGAGCAGTTCTTC. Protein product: CASSPGLAGGRNNEQFF.

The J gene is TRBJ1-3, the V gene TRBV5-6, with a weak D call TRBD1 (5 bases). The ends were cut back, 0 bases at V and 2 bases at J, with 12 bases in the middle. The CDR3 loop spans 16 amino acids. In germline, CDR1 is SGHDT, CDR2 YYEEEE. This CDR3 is CASSLVIGATGNTIYF. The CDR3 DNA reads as TGTGCCAGCAGCTTGGTCATTGGGGCTACTGGAAACACCATATATTTT.

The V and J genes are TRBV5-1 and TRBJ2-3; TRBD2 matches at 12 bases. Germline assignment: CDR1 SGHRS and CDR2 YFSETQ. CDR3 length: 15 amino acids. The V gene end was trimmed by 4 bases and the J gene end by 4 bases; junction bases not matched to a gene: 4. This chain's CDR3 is CASSHSSGGADTQYF. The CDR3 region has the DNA TGCGCCAGCAGCCACTCTAGCGGGGGGGCAGATACGCAGTATTTT.

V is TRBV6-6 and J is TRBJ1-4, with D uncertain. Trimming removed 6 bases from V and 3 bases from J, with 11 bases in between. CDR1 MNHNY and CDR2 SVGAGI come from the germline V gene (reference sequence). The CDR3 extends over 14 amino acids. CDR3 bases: TGTGCCAGCAGCATTGGACGAGCTAATGAAAAACTGTTTTTT. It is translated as CASSIGRANEKLFF.